This TCR beta chain was retrieved from a study of blood T cell repertoires in COVID-19. Some clones are missing from TCRdb's copy, which holds only in-frame ones; the method was immunoSEQ multiplex PCR. The repertoire holds about 170,000 clones, with 60% to 85% as singletons. This CDR3 is built from 17 residues. V dropped 1 base and J dropped 5 bases, with 20 bases sitting between them. CDR1 is LNHDA, CDR2 SQIVND, per germline (reference sequence). The chain recombines TRBV19 with TRBJ1-1; maybe TRBD1 (5 bases). The sequenced sample consisted of peripheral blood. This TCR was sampled from a man in his fifties or sixties with acute or convalescent COVID-19. CDR3 sequence: CASSIVGTGLEGTEAFF. CDR3 DNA: TGTGCCAGTAGTATAGTAGGGACGGGTCTGGAGGGGACTGAAGCTTTCTTT.